Following are 28 T cell receptor beta chains from one sample sequenced in a study of T cells in Graves' hyperthyroidism and ophthalmopathy. The TCR beta CDR3 regions underwent amplification using RNA transcripts as the source. The study used the HTBI primer set for a first-round RT-PCR of the TCR CDR3. Using its own MiXCR run on the multiplex PCR reads, TCRdb lists one record per CDR3 protein. The table shows approximately 330,000 distinct CDR3 sequences, with about 18% occurring only once. Sequences were obtained from blood. The receptors were gathered from a woman aged 50 to 65 with Graves' hyperthyroidism.

This clonotype came up many times. The rearrangement joins TRBV7-2 to TRBJ2-7, with 11 bases fitting TRBD2. Germline V gene lookup returns CDR1 SGHTA and CDR2 FQGNSA. The V gene end was trimmed by 1 base and the J gene end by 2 bases; junction bases not matched to a gene: 1. This CDR3 has 15 residues. DNA of the CDR3: TGTGCCAGCAGCTTAGGGGGACTAGCGGCCTACGAGCAGTACTTC. Translation gives CASSLGGLAAYEQYF.

This clonotype was recorded at least ten times. V and J are TRBV28 and TRBJ2-7, with D unclear. The CDR3 covers 14 residues. The ends were cut back, 3 bases at V and 0 bases at J, with 9 bases in the middle. Germline-derived CDR1 and CDR2 are MDHEN and SYDVKM. This CDR3 reads CASSFVISSYEQYF. In DNA form, the CDR3 reads TGTGCCAGCAGTTTTGTCATAAGCTCCTACGAGCAGTACTTC.

There are many counts of this clonotype. V and J are TRBV6-2 or TRBV6-3 and TRBJ2-5; 10 bases agree with TRBD2. Trimming took 2 bases from V and 5 from J; bases not matched to a gene: 8. The CDR3 length is 16 residues. From germline, CDR1 is MNHEY and CDR2 SVGEGT. The CDR3 loop reads CASSYIGLAESETQYF. In DNA form, the CDR3 reads TGTGCCAGCAGTTACATCGGACTAGCGGAGTCCGAGACCCAGTACTTC.

The chain recombines TRBV9 with TRBJ2-3; 11 bases align to TRBD2. Germline V gene sequence: CDR1 SGDLS, CDR2 YYNGEE. CDR3 size: 18 residues. The V segment lost 4 bases and the J segment 2 bases; nucleotides outside the gene matches: 12. CDR3 loop: CASSPTGTSGGHTDTQYF. As DNA, the CDR3 is TGTGCCAGCAGCCCCACGGGTACTAGCGGGGGCCACACAGATACGCAGTATTTT.

This clonotype was seen only once. This sequence joins TRBV5-4 and TRBJ1-6, with TRBD1 matching 10 bases. CDR3 length: 14 residues. V was clipped by 6 bases and J by 6 bases; unmatched bases: 3. Germline V lookup: CDR1 SGHNT, CDR2 YYREEE (reference sequence). The CDR3 nucleotides read TGTGCCAGCAACCGGGACAGGGGTAATTCACCCCTCCACTTT. Translation: CASNRDRGNSPLHF. The variable domain in full, completed from reference TRBV5-4 and TRBJ1-6, reads ETGVTQSPTHLIKTRGQQVTLRCSSQSGHNTVSWYQQALGQGPQFIFQYYREEENGRGNFPPRFSGLQFPNYSSELNVNALELDDSALYLCASNRDRGNSPLHFGNGTRLTVT.

This clonotype came up a few times. Germline is not matched at one junction end, which may reflect a read error. The V call is TRBV5-1, the J call TRBJ1-2, with no clear D. CDR3 length: 14 amino acids. Germline V lookup: CDR1 SGHRS, CDR2 YFSETQ. In nucleotides, the CDR3 is TGCACCAGCAGCTTGGGTGGCGAAGACTATGGCTACACCTTC. This gives the protein CTSSLGGEDYGYTF.

This clonotype was observed many times. CDR3 bases: TGTGCCACCTCCCTTAGTGACGGTTGGGTACTAGGCAATCAGCCCCAGCATTTT. It specifies CATSLSDGWVLGNQPQHF. The chain recombines TRBV6-2 or TRBV6-3 with TRBJ1-5; D is uncertain. V lost 10 bases and J 2 bases, leaving 27 bases between the germline ends. The CDR3 totals 18 residues. Germline V gene sequence: CDR1 MNHEY, CDR2 SVGEGT.

The J gene is TRBJ2-3, the V gene TRBV10-3; D is possibly TRBD2 (5 bases). The germline CDR1 and CDR2 sequences are ENHRY and SYGVKD. CDR3 length equals 12 residues. V was pared by 6 bases and J by 2 bases, with 6 bases between. CDR3 coding DNA: TGTGCCATCAGCCGGGACACAGATACGCAGTATTTT. Amino acid sequence: CAISRDTDTQYF.

This clonotype was counted many times. V usage is TRBV11-2 and J usage is TRBJ2-7; possibly TRBD1 or TRBD2 for D (5 bases each). V was trimmed by 4 bases and J by 6 bases, leaving 10 bases between them. The CDR3 length is 12 residues. Germline V gene sequence: CDR1 SGHAT, CDR2 FQNNGV. The CDR3 spells CASSYEGREQYF. CDR3 nucleotides: TGTGCCAGCAGCTACGAGGGGCGCGAGCAGTACTTC.

This clonotype was seen a single time. This rearrangement joins TRBV4-1 to TRBJ2-5; 7 bases are shared with TRBD2. Germline V CDR1 and CDR2: MGHRA, YSYEKL. The CDR3 spans 15 residues. Trimming at V came to 1 base and at J to 1 base, leaving 3 bases not matched to a gene. The CDR3 nucleotides are TGCGCCAGCAGCCAAGCTTGGGGGGGCCAAGAGACCCAGTACTTC. Its translation is CASSQAWGGQETQYF.

This clonotype was detected ten times or more. The gene calls are TRBV2 and TRBJ2-1, with TRBD2 matching over 8 bases. The CDR3 is made up of 14 amino acids. The germline V gene has CDR1 SNHLY and CDR2 FYNNEI. J was trimmed by 4 bases and V by 7 bases; bases with no gene match: 6. CDR3 sequence: CASKELAGYNEQFF. CDR3 coding DNA: TGTGCCAGCAAGGAATTAGCGGGGTACAATGAGCAGTTCTTC. Looking up the rest from reference TRBV2 and TRBJ2-1 gives the full variable domain: EPEVTQTPSHQVTQMGQEVILRCVPISNHLYFYWYRQILGQKVEFLVSFYNNEISEKSEIFDDQFSVERPDGSNFTLKIRSTKLEDSAMYFCASKELAGYNEQFFGPGTRLTVL.

This clonotype was detected only a few times. The genes are TRBV3-1 and TRBJ2-3; D might be TRBD1 or TRBD2, each matching 6 bases. This CDR3 contains 15 residues. Looked up from germline, CDR1 is LGHDT and CDR2 is YNNKEL (reference sequence). The V end was cut by 1 base, the J end by 6 bases, with 14 bases between. The CDR3 spells CASSQGGQGGDTQYF. Here the CDR3 DNA reads TGTGCCAGCAGCCAAGGGGGGCAGGGAGGCGATACGCAGTATTTT.

This clonotype was counted a few times. This sequence joins TRBV7-3 and TRBJ2-3, with 9 bases that match TRBD2. J gave up 0 bases and V 5 bases, and 3 bases lay outside the gene matches. The CDR3 runs to 15 residues. CDR1 SGHTA and CDR2 FQGTGA come from the germline V gene. CDR3 DNA sequence: TGTGCCAGCAGCGCTAGCGGGGCTAGCACAGATACGCAGTATTTT. Protein product: CASSASGASTDTQYF.

Ten or more counts support this clonotype. The V gene is TRBV2, the J gene TRBJ1-6; weak D call: TRBD1 (5 bases). Germline V lookup: CDR1 SNHLY, CDR2 FYNNEI. The V end lost 3 bases, the J end lost 10 bases, and 13 bases lay between the germline ends. The CDR3 has 14 residues. CDR3 region: CASSEGQEWSPLHF. Here the CDR3 DNA reads TGTGCCAGCAGTGAGGGGCAGGAATGGTCACCCCTCCACTTT.

This clonotype has a handful of counts. V usage is TRBV20-1 and J usage is TRBJ2-3; D tentatively fits TRBD1 or TRBD2 (5 bases each). The germline V and J ends were trimmed by 1 base and 1 base, with 15 bases remaining between them. Germline V gene sequence: CDR1 DFQATT, CDR2 SNEGSKA (reference sequence). The CDR3 totals 16 residues. The CDR3 DNA reads TGCAGTGCTAGAGCGAAGGCCGGGGCCCGCACAGATACGCAGTATTTT. Translating gives CSARAKAGARTDTQYF.

This clonotype was counted at least ten times. CDR3 in DNA: TGTGCCAGCAGCCAAGACCCAGGAGTTCAGCCCCAGCATTTT. Its protein is CASSQDPGVQPQHF. V and J are TRBV3-1 and TRBJ1-5; D remains ambiguous. The CDR3 is 14 amino acids. Between the trimmed V and J ends, which lost 0 bases and 6 bases, there was a span of 9 bases. Germline V lookup: CDR1 LGHDT, CDR2 YNNKEL (reference sequence).

V and J are TRBV25-1 and TRBJ1-5; D is possibly TRBD1 (6 bases). The ends were cut back, 11 bases at V and 2 bases at J, with 16 bases in the middle. CDR1 and CDR2 (germline): MGHDK, SYGVNS. This CDR3 has 14 residues. Here the CDR3 DNA reads TGTGCCCCAAGAGGGGGGGGCGGCAATCAGCCCCAGCATTTT. Protein product: CAPRGGGGNQPQHF.

This clonotype was observed a handful of times. The chain joins TRBV20-1 to TRBJ2-5; D not resolved. V was shortened by 0 bases and J by 4 bases, with 15 bases between the two germline ends. CDR1 is DFQATT, CDR2 SNEGSKA, per germline (reference sequence). The CDR3 is 15 residues long. Here the CDR3 reads CSAREAVQAGETQYF. CDR3 coding DNA: TGCAGTGCTAGAGAGGCGGTCCAGGCTGGAGAGACCCAGTACTTC.

This clonotype was recorded many times. J is TRBJ1-1 and V is TRBV6-6, with TRBD1 as a possible D gene (5 bases). In germline, CDR1 is MNHNY, CDR2 SVGAGI (reference sequence). Trimming removed 2 bases from V and 5 bases from J, with 9 bases in between. This CDR3 region has 13 residues. CDR3 sequence reads: CASSYTRETEAFF. Here the CDR3 DNA reads TGTGCCAGCAGTTACACCAGGGAAACTGAAGCTTTCTTT.

This clonotype was seen just once. The chain links TRBV11-2 to TRBJ1-1, with D perhaps TRBD1 (6 bases). The V end lost 5 bases, the J end lost 5 bases, and 12 bases lay between the germline ends. The CDR3 spans 13 residues. Germline lookup yields CDR1 SGHAT and CDR2 FQNNGV. The CDR3: CASSQGIGTEAFF. Here the CDR3 DNA reads TGTGCCAGCAGCCAGGGGATTGGGACTGAAGCTTTCTTT.

Ten or more counts support this clonotype. The chain is built from TRBV6-1 and TRBJ2-6, with a weak D call TRBD2 (5 bases). Germline lookup yields CDR1 MNHNS and CDR2 SASEGT. This CDR3 spans 14 amino acids. Trimming cost V 6 bases and J 3 bases, with 9 bases left between them. The CDR3 protein is CASREGGGANVLTF. In nucleotides, the CDR3 is TGTGCCAGCAGAGAGGGCGGTGGGGCCAACGTCCTGACTTTC.

This chain joins TRBV27 and TRBJ1-1; D remains unclear. Germline CDR1 is MNHEY and CDR2 is SMNVEV (reference sequence). Trimming pared 6 bases from V and 0 bases from J, leaving 11 bases between. CDR3 length equals 14 residues. The CDR3 DNA follows: TGTGCCAGCAGAAGTCTGCCCATGAACACTGAAGCTTTCTTT. Translating gives CASRSLPMNTEAFF.

The V call is TRBV6-2 or TRBV6-3, the J call TRBJ1-1; D unclear. The CDR3 length is 12 residues. The V gene's germline CDR1 is MNHEY and CDR2 SVGEGT. V lost 5 bases, J lost 6 bases, and 10 bases lay in between. The CDR3 region has the DNA TGTGCCAGCAGTCACCTTGGCCCTGAAGCTTTCTTT. This codes for CASSHLGPEAFF.

The chain couples TRBV20-1 to TRBJ2-3; D gene ambiguous. The germline gives CDR1 DFQATT, CDR2 SNEGSKA (reference sequence). The V end was cut by 0 bases, the J end by 8 bases, with 12 bases between. The CDR3 consists of 13 residues. CDR3 sequence (DNA): TGCAGTGCTAGAGAGCCTCGCCTTGGTACGCAGTATTTT. Amino acids: CSAREPRLGTQYF.

This chain joins TRBV7-9 and TRBJ2-7; 7 positions agree with TRBD1. Germline-derived CDR1 and CDR2 are SEHNR and FQNEAQ (reference sequence). J was trimmed by 7 bases and V by 5 bases; bases with no gene match: 5. The CDR3 covers 12 residues. CDR3: CASSPGTAEQYV. As DNA, the CDR3 is TGTGCCAGCAGCCCCGGGACAGCAGAGCAGTACGTC.

For this clonotype: A read error may produce the germline difference seen at one junction end. V and J are TRBV7-9 and TRBJ2-5; 10 positions agree with TRBD1. Germline assignment: CDR1 SEHNR and CDR2 FQNEAQ (reference sequence). The CDR3 length is 15 residues. The CDR3 coding sequence is TGTGCCAGCAGCTCTTTTGGGACAGGGGAAGAGACCCTGTACTTC. Translating it yields CASSSFGTGEETLYF.

This clonotype has just a few counts. The rearrangement joins TRBV13 to TRBJ2-3; possibly TRBD1 or TRBD2 for D (5 bases each). The CDR3 is 14 residues long. Trimming shortened V by 5 bases and J by 6 bases, and 15 bases separated the two germline ends. Germline-derived CDR1 and CDR2 are PRHDT and FYEKMQ (reference sequence). The CDR3 spells CASSLEGKRDTQYF. The CDR3 DNA is TGTGCCAGCAGCCTTGAGGGGAAACGGGATACGCAGTATTTT. The variable domain in full, completed from reference TRBV13 and TRBJ2-3, reads AAGVIQSPRHLIKEKRETATLKCYPIPRHDTVYWYQQGPGQDPQFLISFYEKMQSDKGSIPDRFSAQQFSDYHSELNMSSLELGDSALYFCASSLEGKRDTQYFGPGTRLTVL.

This clonotype has a count of ten or more. V and J are TRBV20-1 and TRBJ1-1, with D hard to call. Between the trimmed V and J ends, which lost 4 bases and 0 bases, there was a span of 15 bases. CDR3 size: 15 residues. Looked up from germline, CDR1 is DFQATT and CDR2 is SNEGSKA (reference sequence). The CDR3 region has the DNA TGCAGTGCTACAGACGAAGGGCCGGTGAACACTGAAGCTTTCTTT. It encodes CSATDEGPVNTEAFF.